The clone carrying this T cell receptor beta chain was seen only a few times. These data come from a study of blood T cells in healthy people across ages. A second PCR of roughly 7 to 11 cycles used a sample-barcoded 5' primer and a J-beta primer mix. One entry per CDR3 protein, called by TCRdb with MiXCR from the 5' RACE reads. Here the sample spans 550,000 to 750,000 distinct CDR3 sequences, roughly 21% being singletons. Between the trimmed V and J ends, which lost 1 base and 0 bases, there was a span of 10 bases. The germline V gene has CDR1 SGHAT and CDR2 FQNNGV. This CDR3 is built from 15 residues.

The receptor comes from a man between 65 and 80 years old in good health. The gene calls are TRBV11-2 and TRBJ2-7; no clear D gene. The specimen was blood. The CDR3 reads CASSLGITASYEQYF. Here the CDR3 DNA reads TGTGCCAGCAGCTTAGGGATTACAGCCTCCTACGAGCAGTACTTC.